The 31 T cell receptor beta chains below come from one sample, sequenced in a study of blood T cell repertoires in COVID-19. The method was immunoSEQ multiplex PCR; TCRdb's version includes in-frame clones alone and lacks a portion of them. The sample contains 270,000 or so clones, about four fifths of which appear only once. Material: peripheral blood. The receptors derive from a woman aged 18-29 years with acute or convalescent COVID-19.

This clone was seen only once. The V and J genes are TRBV5-1 and TRBJ1-1; tentative D call: TRBD1 (6 bases). Germline values: CDR1 SGHRS, CDR2 YFSETQ. Trimming stripped 1 base from V and 1 base from J, with 14 bases between. The CDR3 contains 16 residues. In DNA form, the CDR3 reads TGCGCCAGCAGCTTGTCGTCAGGGGCGGGGAACACTGAAGCTTTCTTT. Its protein product is CASSLSSGAGNTEAFF.

The V call is TRBV14, the J call TRBJ2-5, with D possibly TRBD2 on 6 matching bases. Per the germline V gene, CDR1 is SGHDN and CDR2 is FVKESK. V lost 2 bases and J lost 1, with 17 bases in between. The CDR3 totals 17 residues. CDR3 region: CASSQILGTPLQETQYF. The CDR3 DNA reads as TGTGCCAGCAGCCAAATTCTTGGGACTCCCCTCCAAGAGACCCAGTACTTC.

This clone was seen a single time. This chain connects TRBV4-3 to TRBJ2-3; 8 bases are shared with TRBD2. Germline CDR1 is LGHNA and CDR2 is YSLEER. V dropped 4 bases and J dropped 4; count of bases not matched to a gene: 7. The CDR3 spans 15 residues. CDR3 amino acids: CASSRTRLASDTQYF. The CDR3 coding sequence is TGCGCCAGCAGCCGGACTCGACTAGCGTCAGATACGCAGTATTTT.

The V and J genes are TRBV6-6 and TRBJ2-2, with TRBD2 matching over 10 bases. In germline, CDR1 is MNHNY, CDR2 SVGAGI (reference sequence). The V segment lost 7 bases and the J segment 1 base; nucleotides outside the gene matches: 3. The CDR3 has 15 amino acids. CDR3 sequence (DNA): TGTGCCAGCAAAGCGGGGGGGCAGAACACCGGGGAGCTGTTTTTT. Residues: CASKAGGQNTGELFF.

CDR3 residues: CASSLRGNYGYTF. The CDR3 DNA sequence: TGTGCCAGCAGCTTGCGGGGAAACTATGGCTACACCTTC. The V gene is TRBV5-6, the J gene TRBJ1-2; D not certain. Looked up from germline, CDR1 is SGHDT and CDR2 is YYEEEE. The CDR3 extends over 13 amino acids. V lost 1 base and J lost 2, with 6 bases in between.

Comments on this clone: Other DNA sequences in this sample translate to the same CDR3. The V and J genes are TRBV11-2 and TRBJ2-7; 7 bases agree with TRBD2. The V gene end was trimmed by 1 base and the J gene end by 2 bases; junction bases not matched to a gene: 5. This CDR3 region has 15 residues. CDR1 SGHAT and CDR2 FQNNGV come from the germline V gene. The CDR3 bases are TGTGCCAGCAGCTTAGGTGCTAGCGGCACCTACGAGCAGTACTTC. Amino acid sequence: CASSLGASGTYEQYF.

The chain uses TRBV6-4 and TRBJ2-1, with D possibly matching TRBD1 (6 bases). Germline V gives CDR1 MRHNA, CDR2 SNTAGT. V was pared by 2 bases and J by 5 bases, with 7 bases between. The CDR3 is 13 residues long. CDR3 bases: TGTGCCAGCAGTGACCGGGACAACAATGAGCAGTTCTTC. Translating gives CASSDRDNNEQFF.

The V and J genes are TRBV18 and TRBJ2-5; a possible D gene is TRBD2 (5 bases). The ends were cut back, 3 bases at V and 0 bases at J, with 11 bases in the middle. The germline CDR1 and CDR2 sequences are KGHSH and LQKENI. The CDR3 runs to 15 residues. As DNA, the CDR3 is TGTGCCAGCTCACCCGGAATGGACTACCAAGAGACCCAGTACTTC. Translation gives CASSPGMDYQETQYF.

The V gene is TRBV7-2, the J gene TRBJ1-3; TRBD1 might be the D (5 bases). Germline V gene sequence: CDR1 SGHTA, CDR2 FQGNSA. The CDR3 has 12 amino acids. Between the trimmed V and J ends, which lost 5 bases and 4 bases, there was a span of 6 bases. This chain's CDR3 is CASSRTGNTIYF. CDR3 DNA: TGTGCCAGCAGCCGGACAGGAAACACCATATATTTT.

The chain links TRBV14 to TRBJ1-2; TRBD1 matches at 7 bases. V lost 7 bases, J lost 4 bases, and 6 bases stayed unmatched. This CDR3 has 13 amino acids. Looked up from germline, CDR1 is SGHDN and CDR2 is FVKESK. CDR3 sequence reads: CASKEGAGYGYTF. The CDR3 DNA reads as TGTGCCAGCAAGGAGGGGGCCGGCTATGGCTACACCTTC.

V and J are TRBV7-2 and TRBJ1-4, with a possible D match to TRBD1 (6 bases). Between the trimmed V and J ends, which lost 2 bases and 5 bases, there was a span of 15 bases. The length of the CDR3 is 16 residues. Per germline, CDR1 SGHTA and CDR2 FQGNSA. The CDR3 sequence is CASSLNSGVENEKLFF. In nucleotides, the CDR3 is TGTGCCAGCAGCTTAAATTCAGGGGTAGAGAATGAAAAACTGTTTTTT.

The chain joins TRBV29-1 to TRBJ2-1, with 9 bases aligning to TRBD2. Germline loops: CDR1 SQVTM, CDR2 ANQGSEA. Germline trimming cut 5 bases from V and 10 bases from J; bases unmatched to any gene: 15. CDR3 size: 15 residues. The CDR3 reads CSVPRARRGGREQFF. The CDR3 DNA is TGCAGCGTTCCCAGAGCCCGGCGGGGGGGGCGCGAGCAGTTCTTC.

J is TRBJ1-4 and V is TRBV5-4; perhaps TRBD1 as D (5 bases). The germline V gene encodes CDR1 SGHNT and CDR2 YYREEE (reference sequence). The CDR3 extends over 11 amino acids. Trimming shortened V by 4 bases and J by 12 bases, and 10 bases separated the two germline ends. The CDR3 coding sequence is TGTGCCAGCAGCGATGGGGCGCAACTGTTTTTT. Encoded protein: CASSDGAQLFF.

The chain uses TRBV29-1 and TRBJ2-6; TRBD1 matches 10 bases. The germline V gene encodes CDR1 SQVTM and CDR2 ANQGSEA. The CDR3 is 15 amino acids. After removal of 5 bases from V and 4 bases from J, the junction contained 5 bases not matched to a gene. The CDR3, as DNA: TGCAGCGTTTGGGACAGGGGAACCGGGGCCAACGTCCTGACTTTC. Encoded protein: CSVWDRGTGANVLTF.

This clone has only one observation. This chain joins TRBV29-1 and TRBJ2-7; 7 bases map to TRBD1. Per germline, CDR1 SQVTM and CDR2 ANQGSEA. V lost 6 bases, J lost 0 bases, and 5 bases stayed unmatched. This CDR3 comprises 13 residues. The CDR3 DNA reads TGCAGCGTCTCGACAGGGCACTCCTACGAGCAGTACTTC. As protein: CSVSTGHSYEQYF.

This sequence joins TRBV27 and TRBJ1-2; weak D call: TRBD1 (6 bases). V lost 6 bases and J 8 bases, leaving 13 bases between the germline ends. Germline values: CDR1 MNHEY, CDR2 SMNVEV (reference sequence). This CDR3 has 12 residues. CDR3 residues: CASRTQGQGYTF. The DNA for the CDR3 is TGTGCCAGCAGAACACAGGGCCAAGGCTACACCTTC.

CDR3 in DNA: TGCGCCAGCACTACAGCGGGACAACTCTACGAGCAGTACTTC. Amino acid sequence: CASTTAGQLYEQYF. The V gene is TRBV4-3, the J gene TRBJ2-7; D may be TRBD2 (7 bases). The germline V gene has CDR1 LGHNA and CDR2 YSLEER. V lost 7 bases, J lost 3 bases, and 16 bases lay in between. There are 14 residues in the CDR3.

About this clone itself: The junction shows a germline mismatch at one end, possibly a read error. This CDR3 is also generated by other DNA sequences in the sample. This rearrangement joins TRBV7-9 to TRBJ2-7; D gene ambiguous. Germline V gene lookup returns CDR1 SEHNR and CDR2 FQNEAQ (reference sequence). This CDR3 has 11 amino acids. The CDR3: CASTASYEQYF. The DNA for the CDR3 is TGTGCCAGCACAGCGTCCTACGAGCAGTACTTT.

The chain links TRBV5-1 to TRBJ1-2; 9 nucleotides match TRBD1. Looked up from germline, CDR1 is SGHRS and CDR2 is YFSETQ. Trimming at V came to 4 bases and at J to 6 bases, leaving 13 bases not matched to a gene. This CDR3 has 16 amino acids. CDR3 nucleotides: TGCGCCAGCAGCCCCCTACCGGACAGGGGATTCGATGGCTACACCTTC. It specifies CASSPLPDRGFDGYTF.

This chain links TRBV2 with TRBJ2-2; 11 positions agree with TRBD2. The trim removed 7 bases at V and 7 bases at J, leaving 11 bases unmatched. CDR1 and CDR2 (germline): SNHLY, FYNNEI. This CDR3 region has 16 residues. The CDR3, as DNA: TGTGCCAGCAAGGTACTAGCGGGGGCGAACTTCGGGGAGCTGTTTTTT. Protein sequence: CASKVLAGANFGELFF.

The rearrangement uses TRBV7-9 and TRBJ1-2, with D possibly matching TRBD1 (5 bases). Germline values: CDR1 SEHNR, CDR2 FQNEAQ (reference sequence). The V end lost 1 base, the J end lost 5 bases, and 8 bases lay between the germline ends. The CDR3 consists of 13 residues. The CDR3 DNA follows: TGTGCCAGCAGCTTAGTTGGGGGGTATGGCTACACCTTC. It specifies CASSLVGGYGYTF. The variable domain in full, with the rest retrieved from reference TRBV7-9 and TRBJ1-2, is DTGVSQNPRHKITKRGQNVTFRCDPISEHNRLYWYRQTLGQGPEFLTYFQNEAQLEKSRLLSDRFSAERPKGSFSTLEIQRTEQGDSAMYLCASSLVGGYGYTFGSGTRLTVV.

The rearrangement joins TRBV5-1 to TRBJ2-7; 9 nucleotides line up with TRBD2. Trimming took 0 bases from V and 8 from J; bases not matched to a gene: 9. Germline V lookup: CDR1 SGHRS, CDR2 YFSETQ. The CDR3 runs 15 residues. The CDR3 bases are TGCGCCAGCAGCTTGGAGAGAACCGGGACTAGCAAGCAGTACTTC. Its protein product is CASSLERTGTSKQYF.

This chain connects TRBV7-2 to TRBJ2-7; 8 nucleotides match TRBD2. This CDR3 comprises 16 residues. V dropped 4 bases and J dropped 3; count of bases not matched to a gene: 11. CDR1 is SGHTA, CDR2 FQGNSA, per germline. The CDR3: CASSSWGVAGGYEQYF. CDR3 nucleotide sequence: TGTGCCAGCAGCTCCTGGGGGGTGGCGGGAGGCTACGAGCAGTACTTC.

This sequence joins TRBV13 and TRBJ1-6; 8 bases align to TRBD1. Trimming removed 5 bases from V and 7 bases from J; junction bases left unmatched: 10. CDR1 is PRHDT and CDR2 is FYEKMQ in the germline V gene (reference sequence). The CDR3 is 16 amino acids. Here the CDR3 DNA reads TGTGCCAGCAGCCCCCGACAGGGGTGGGACAATTCACCCCTCCACTTT. Its translation: CASSPRQGWDNSPLHF. The entire variable domain, with the rest obtained from reference TRBV13 and TRBJ1-6, is as follows: AAGVIQSPRHLIKEKRETATLKCYPIPRHDTVYWYQQGPGQDPQFLISFYEKMQSDKGSIPDRFSAQQFSDYHSELNMSSLELGDSALYFCASSPRQGWDNSPLHFGNGTRLTVT.

This chain links TRBV7-6 with TRBJ2-6, with TRBD1 identical over 8 bases. The ends lost 5 bases at V and 1 base at J; junction bases unmatched: 10. CDR1 is SGHVS, CDR2 FNYEAQ, per germline. CDR3 size: 18 residues. CDR3 residues: CASSDRTGSRSGANVLTF. CDR3 DNA sequence: TGTGCCAGCAGCGACCGGACAGGGTCAAGATCTGGGGCCAACGTCCTGACTTTC.

V and J are TRBV6-6 and TRBJ2-1, with D tentatively TRBD2 (6 bases). Trimming removed 2 bases at V and 7 bases at J, with 15 bases between. CDR3 length: 15 residues. Germline V gene lookup returns CDR1 MNHNY and CDR2 SVGAGI (reference sequence). This CDR3 is CASSYMASAMNEQFF. The CDR3 region has the DNA TGTGCCAGCAGTTACATGGCTAGCGCAATGAATGAGCAGTTCTTC.

The CDR3 nucleotides read TGTGCCAGTAGTATTGGACTTTTAAGCGACACAGATACGCAGTATTTT. It is translated as CASSIGLLSDTDTQYF. This chain connects TRBV19 to TRBJ2-3; a possible D gene is TRBD2 (5 bases). The ends were cut back, 3 bases at V and 2 bases at J, with 15 bases in the middle. Per the germline V gene, CDR1 is LNHDA and CDR2 is SQIVND (reference sequence). There are 16 residues in the CDR3.

The V and J genes are TRBV15 and TRBJ2-7; tentatively, D is TRBD2 (5 bases). V was shortened by 0 bases and J by 3 bases, with 6 bases between the two germline ends. From germline, CDR1 is LNHNV and CDR2 YYDKDF (reference sequence). The CDR3 extends over 13 amino acids. CDR3 loop: CATSRETIYEQYF. In DNA, the CDR3 is TGTGCCACCAGCAGAGAGACTATCTACGAGCAGTACTTC.

This chain connects TRBV6-5 to TRBJ2-5; D gene uncertain. V was shortened by 0 bases and J by 4 bases, with 9 bases between the two germline ends. The CDR3 consists of 14 residues. The germline V gene has CDR1 MNHEY and CDR2 SVGAGI. This chain's CDR3 is CASSYSSLPETQYF. CDR3 DNA: TGTGCCAGCAGTTACTCGAGTCTCCCAGAGACCCAGTACTTC.

The V call is TRBV3-1 (or the pseudogene TRBV3-2), the J call TRBJ2-7; TRBD1 is a possible D gene (6 bases). CDR3 length equals 13 residues. Between the trimmed V and J ends, which lost 3 bases and 3 bases, there was a span of 9 bases. Germline-derived CDR1 and CDR2 are LGHDT and YNNKEL (reference sequence). The CDR3 DNA reads as TGTGCCAGCAGCCACAGGGGATGCTACGAGCAGTACTTC. Its protein product is CASSHRGCYEQYF.

In this sample, this clone turned up a few times. The chain uses TRBV5-1 and TRBJ1-2, with a tentative D call TRBD1 (5 bases). This CDR3 is 17 amino acids long. Germline CDR1 and CDR2: SGHRS and YFSETQ. V was pared by 4 bases and J by 2 bases, with 21 bases between. CDR3 amino acids: CASSQRTLRQGNYGYTF. CDR3 DNA sequence: TGCGCCAGCAGCCAAAGGACCCTCCGCCAGGGAAACTATGGCTACACCTTC.